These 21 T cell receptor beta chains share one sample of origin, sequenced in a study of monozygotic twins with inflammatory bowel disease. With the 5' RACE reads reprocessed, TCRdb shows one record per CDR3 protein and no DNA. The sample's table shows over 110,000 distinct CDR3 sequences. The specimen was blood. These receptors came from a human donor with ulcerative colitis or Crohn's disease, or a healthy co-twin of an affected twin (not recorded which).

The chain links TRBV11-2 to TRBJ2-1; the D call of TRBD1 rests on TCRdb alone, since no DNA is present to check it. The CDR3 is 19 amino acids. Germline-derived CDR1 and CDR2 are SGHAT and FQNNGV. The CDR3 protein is CASSGTGRMAGGLVNEQFF. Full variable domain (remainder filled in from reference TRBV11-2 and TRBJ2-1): EAGVAQSPRYKIIEKRQSVAFWCNPISGHATLYWYQQILGQGPKLLIQFQNNGVVDDSQLPKDRFSAERLKGVDSTLKIQPAKLEDSAVYLCASSGTGRMAGGLVNEQFFGPGTRLTVL.

The CDR3 loop reads CASSLALAGGSTGELFF. The J gene is TRBJ2-2, the V gene TRBV7-9; TCRdb returns TRBD2, unconfirmable since there is no DNA. Germline CDR1 is SEHNR and CDR2 is FQNEAQ (reference sequence). The CDR3 is 17 residues long.

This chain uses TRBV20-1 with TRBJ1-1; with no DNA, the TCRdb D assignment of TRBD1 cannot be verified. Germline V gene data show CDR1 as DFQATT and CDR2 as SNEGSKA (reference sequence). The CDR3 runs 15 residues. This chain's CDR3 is CSARERQEPNTEAFF.

CDR3 sequence: CASSFGGFQETQYF. The chain is built from TRBV7-2 and TRBJ2-5; TCRdb returns TRBD1, unconfirmable since there is no DNA. The CDR3 spans 14 residues. Germline CDR1 reads SGHTA; CDR2 reads FQGNSA.

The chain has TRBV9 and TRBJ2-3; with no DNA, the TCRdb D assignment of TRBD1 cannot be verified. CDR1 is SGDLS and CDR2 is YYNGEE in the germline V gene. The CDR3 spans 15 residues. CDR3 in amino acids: CASSVVPGDVDTQYF.

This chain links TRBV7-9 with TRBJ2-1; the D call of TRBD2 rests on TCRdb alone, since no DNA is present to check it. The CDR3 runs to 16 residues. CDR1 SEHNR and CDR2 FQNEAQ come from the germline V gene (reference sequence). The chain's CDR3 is CASSYLSGGGYNEQFF.

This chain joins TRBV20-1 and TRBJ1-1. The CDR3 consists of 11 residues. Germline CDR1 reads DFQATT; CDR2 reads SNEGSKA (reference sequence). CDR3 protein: CSARDRAGAFF.

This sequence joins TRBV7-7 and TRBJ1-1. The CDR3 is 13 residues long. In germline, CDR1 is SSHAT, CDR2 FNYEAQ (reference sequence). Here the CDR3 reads CASSLVRNTEAFF.

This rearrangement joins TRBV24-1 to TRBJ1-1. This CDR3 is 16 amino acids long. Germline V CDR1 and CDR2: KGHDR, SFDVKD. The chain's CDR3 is CATSDLSKWVNTEAFF.

The chain's CDR3 is CASSLGDNQETQYF. This chain links TRBV5-6 with TRBJ2-5; TCRdb names TRBD1, which stays unverified in the absence of DNA. The CDR3 loop spans 14 amino acids. CDR1 is SGHDT, CDR2 YYEEEE, per germline.

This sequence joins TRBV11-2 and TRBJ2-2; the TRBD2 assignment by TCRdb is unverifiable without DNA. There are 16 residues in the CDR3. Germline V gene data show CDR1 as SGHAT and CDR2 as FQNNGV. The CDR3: CASSLAGGPGTGELFF.

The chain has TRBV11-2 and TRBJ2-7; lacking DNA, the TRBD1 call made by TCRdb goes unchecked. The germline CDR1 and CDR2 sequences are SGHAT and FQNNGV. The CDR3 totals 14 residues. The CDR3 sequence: CASSTAPSSYEQYF.

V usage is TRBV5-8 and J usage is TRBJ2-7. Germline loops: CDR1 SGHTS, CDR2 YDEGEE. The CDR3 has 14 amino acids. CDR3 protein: CASSLAVSQYEQYF.

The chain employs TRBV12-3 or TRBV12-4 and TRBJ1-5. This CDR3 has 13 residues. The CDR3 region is CASTLDTNQPQHF.

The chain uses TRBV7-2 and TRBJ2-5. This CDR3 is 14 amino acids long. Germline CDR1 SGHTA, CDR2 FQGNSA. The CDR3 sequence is CASSTGFLQETQYF.

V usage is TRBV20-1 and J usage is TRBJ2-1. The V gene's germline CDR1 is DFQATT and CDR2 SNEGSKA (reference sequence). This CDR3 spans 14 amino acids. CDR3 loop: CSASRVDAYNEQFF.

The CDR3 protein is CSARTTGDQPQHF. The V call is TRBV20-1, the J call TRBJ1-5; TCRdb's assignment of TRBD1 cannot be checked, as there is no DNA. This CDR3 has 13 amino acids. The germline V gene has CDR1 DFQATT and CDR2 SNEGSKA (reference sequence).

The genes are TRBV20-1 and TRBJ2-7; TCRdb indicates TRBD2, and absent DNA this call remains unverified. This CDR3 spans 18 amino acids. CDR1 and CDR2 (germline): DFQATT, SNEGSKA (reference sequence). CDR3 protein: CSARPVRLAGASSYEQYF.

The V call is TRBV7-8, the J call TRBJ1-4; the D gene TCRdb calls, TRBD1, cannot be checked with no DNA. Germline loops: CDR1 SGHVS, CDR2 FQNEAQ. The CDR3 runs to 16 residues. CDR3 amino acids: CASSLEQPLSGEKLFF.

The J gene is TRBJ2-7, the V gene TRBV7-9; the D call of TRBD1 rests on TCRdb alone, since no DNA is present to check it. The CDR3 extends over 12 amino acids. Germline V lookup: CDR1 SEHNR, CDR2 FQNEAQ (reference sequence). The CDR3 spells CASSLAGVEQYF. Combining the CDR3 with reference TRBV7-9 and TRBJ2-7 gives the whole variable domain DTGVSQNPRHKITKRGQNVTFRCDPISEHNRLYWYRQTLGQGPEFLTYFQNEAQLEKSRLLSDRFSAERPKGSFSTLEIQRTEQGDSAMYLCASSLAGVEQYFGPGTRLTVT.

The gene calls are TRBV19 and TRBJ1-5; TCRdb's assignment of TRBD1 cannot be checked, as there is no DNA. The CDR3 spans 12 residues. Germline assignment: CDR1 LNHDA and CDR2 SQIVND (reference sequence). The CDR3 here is CASSRRGQPQHF.